This T cell receptor (beta chain) was identified during a study of blood T cell repertoires in COVID-19. At the level of the study: Acute-phase and convalescent COVID-19 samples originated in the United States, Italy and Spain. Sources were T cells, B-cell-depleted T cells, or PBMCs; the material itself was cDNA or gDNA.

One Seattle source followed patients from active infection through their disease course. Trimming shortened V by 4 bases and J by 10 bases, and 11 bases separated the two germline ends. CDR3 length equals 13 residues. Germline-derived CDR1 and CDR2 are WSHSY and SAAADI. In the original analysis: Quantification of nucleated cells was approximated via reference gene primer amplification. TCRdb's table, derived via immunoSEQ multiplex PCR, lists solely in-frame clones and lacks some. The V and J calls and clone size come from that table; D and trimming were worked out from the DNA. The sample comprises about 180,000 clones, approximately 80% of which are singletons, and about 7% rests with the top ten.

This sequence was found in a woman aged 35 to 49 with COVID-19, enrolled during active disease. This chain links TRBV10-2 with TRBJ1-6, with D maybe TRBD1 (5 bases). Sequenced material: peripheral blood. The CDR3 nucleotides are TGCGCCAGCAGTGTGGGGCCGGGCTCACCCCTCCACTTT. Protein product: CASSVGPGSPLHF.